These 10 T cell receptor beta chains share one sample of origin, sequenced in a study of monozygotic twins with inflammatory bowel disease. Reprocessing the 5' RACE reads, TCRdb reports a single entry for every CDR3 protein and omits DNA. The sample includes roughly 100,000 distinct CDR3 sequences. Material: blood. The receptors shown here come from a human donor with ulcerative colitis or Crohn's disease, or a healthy co-twin of an affected twin (not recorded which).

The chain joins TRBV7-2 to TRBJ1-1. CDR1 and CDR2 from the germline V gene are SGHTA and FQGNSA. The CDR3 runs 14 residues. Here the CDR3 reads CASIEGKSNTEAFF.

The J gene is TRBJ2-7, the V gene TRBV5-1; absent DNA, TCRdb's TRBD1 call cannot be checked. Germline values: CDR1 SGHRS, CDR2 YFSETQ. The CDR3 has 16 amino acids. The CDR3: CASSAHRDRGIYEQYF. The variable domain in full, completed from reference TRBV5-1 and TRBJ2-7, reads KAGVTQTPRYLIKTRGQQVTLSCSPISGHRSVSWYQQTPGQGLQFLFEYFSETQRNKGNFPGRFSGRQFSNSRSEMNVSTLELGDSALYLCASSAHRDRGIYEQYFGPGTRLTVT.

V is TRBV6-2 or TRBV6-3 and J is TRBJ2-7. Germline V gene sequence: CDR1 MNHEY, CDR2 SVGEGT. The CDR3 runs to 12 residues. The chain's CDR3 is CASADWTYEQYF.

The chain recombines TRBV12-3 or TRBV12-4 with TRBJ2-2; TCRdb reports TRBD2, a call that lacks DNA to check it against. The CDR3 has 13 residues. CDR3 loop: CAGTGTRNGELFF.

The CDR3 loop is CASSLGGRDGTGELFF. V and J are TRBV7-2 and TRBJ2-2; the D gene TCRdb calls, TRBD2, cannot be checked with no DNA. Germline CDR1 reads SGHTA; CDR2 reads FQGNSA. This CDR3 is 16 amino acids long.

The V and J genes are TRBV5-1 and TRBJ2-4; there is no DNA to check the TCRdb D call of TRBD2. This CDR3 spans 16 amino acids. CDR1 is SGHRS, CDR2 YFSETQ, per germline. The CDR3 is CASSLGQTTTKNIQYF.

The chain employs TRBV12-3 or TRBV12-4 and TRBJ2-7; absent DNA, TCRdb's TRBD1 call cannot be checked. This CDR3 spans 14 amino acids. The CDR3 loop reads CASSHAQGAYEQYF.

This sequence joins TRBV9 and TRBJ2-1; the D gene TCRdb calls, TRBD1, cannot be checked with no DNA. CDR1 and CDR2 from the germline V gene are SGDLS and YYNGEE. The CDR3 extends over 17 amino acids. The chain's CDR3 is CASSTRLRISSYNEQFF.

The chain uses TRBV20-1 and TRBJ2-3. Germline V gene data show CDR1 as DFQATT and CDR2 as SNEGSKA (reference sequence). This CDR3 comprises 16 residues. The CDR3 protein is CSARDMGNLRTDTQYF.

The chain recombines TRBV28 with TRBJ2-7; with no DNA, the TCRdb D assignment of TRBD2 cannot be verified. The CDR3 runs to 15 residues. Germline V CDR1 and CDR2: MDHEN, SYDVKM. This CDR3 is CASSPGSGNSHEQYF.